A selection of T cell receptor beta chains follows, all from one sample in a study of T cell responses to AZD1222 COVID-19 vaccine. Produced via immunoSEQ multiplex PCR; TCRdb's table is partial and in-frame only. Among 150,000 or so clones listed, over 90% were seen once. The sequencing here drew on peripheral blood, taken 28 days after the second AZD1222 dose. The receptors here all came from an adult who received the AZD1222 COVID-19 vaccine. Both conserved end residues are part of each CDR3. A D gene is named only where the DNA matches it firmly. Clone size, where shown, is once, few, many, or a class for clones that have expanded.

d_gene	abundance	v_gene	j_gene	CDR3nt	CDR3aa
TRBD1	once	TRBV3-1/TRBV3-2	TRBJ1-5	TGTGCCAGCAGCCAAGCGGGACAGGGCGGTCAGCCCCAGCATTTT	CASSQAGQGGQPQHF
TRBD1	NA	TRBV5-1	TRBJ2-5	TGCGCCAGCAGCGAACAGGGGGCGAGGGAGACCCAGTACTTC	CASSEQGARETQYF
TRBD1	NA	TRBV10-3	TRBJ1-1	TGTGCCATATCTCGGACAGGGGCGCCGGTGGGGGAAGCTTTCTTT	CAISRTGAPVGEAFF
NA	NA	TRBV7-9	TRBJ2-7	TGTGCCAGCGAATACGAGCAGTACTTC	CASEYEQYF
NA	NA	TRBV5-1	TRBJ1-1	TGCGCCAGCGCGGGCAGGGGTGAAGCTTTCTTT	CASAGRGEAFF
TRBD1	NA	TRBV11-1	TRBJ1-6	TGTGCCAGCAGCCCGACAGGGGGCAATTCACCCCTCCACTTT	CASSPTGGNSPLHF
NA	once	TRBV29-1	TRBJ1-2	TGCAGCGCGAATGCAGGCGGGACTTATGGCTACACCTTC	CSANAGGTYGYTF
NA	NA	TRBV7-9	TRBJ2-2	TGTGCCAGCAGCTCCTACCGGTGGGGCGACACCGGGGAGCTGTTTTTT	CASSSYRWGDTGELFF
TRBD1	NA	TRBV6-6	TRBJ2-7	TGTGCCAGCAGCTCCTTAAGGGACAGGGGCCACGAGCAGTACTTC	CASSSLRDRGHEQYF
TRBD2	NA	TRBV28	TRBJ2-3	TGTGCCAGCAGTTCCTTCGCGGGAGGGTTTACGGGGACGCAGTATTTT	CASSSFAGGFTGTQYF
NA	once	TRBV5-1	TRBJ2-2	TGCGCCAGCAGCGTGACCCCCGGGAAAGACACCGGGGAGCTGTTTTTT	CASSVTPGKDTGELFF
NA	NA	TRBV21-1	TRBJ1-5	TGTGCCAGCAGCAAAGGCAGGGAGTGCAGCAATCAGCCCCAGCATTTT	CASSKGRECSNQPQHF
TRBD1	NA	TRBV15	TRBJ1-1	TGTGCCACCAGCACGAAGACAGGGTTAAGGGAAGCTTTCTTT	CATSTKTGLREAFF
NA	NA	TRBV2	TRBJ2-1	TGTGCCAGCAGCGCGAGACTTAGACCCCTCAATGAGCAGTTCTTC	CASSARLRPLNEQFF
TRBD1	NA	TRBV6-2/TRBV6-3	TRBJ1-1	TGTGCCAGCAGCGAACAGGGGTATGACACTGAAGCTTTCTTT	CASSEQGYDTEAFF
TRBD1	NA	TRBV28	TRBJ2-3	TGTGCCAGCAGTTTTACAGGGGCAGATACGCAGTATTTT	CASSFTGADTQYF
NA	NA	TRBV4-2	TRBJ1-4	TGTGCCAGCAGCCAAGGACGAATCTTCAATGAAAAACTGTTTTTT	CASSQGRIFNEKLFF
TRBD2	NA	TRBV14	TRBJ2-5	TGTGCCAGCAGCCAACTAGCGGGAGGGTACGAGACCCAGTACTTC	CASSQLAGGYETQYF
NA	NA	TRBV15	TRBJ1-1	TGTGCCACCAGCAGAGGCGTCAGAGGCATGAACACTGAAGCTTTCTTT	CATSRGVRGMNTEAFF
NA	NA	TRBV7-9	TRBJ1-2	TGTGCCAGCAGCTCAGGGGACCTGTATGGCTACACCTTC	CASSSGDLYGYTF
TRBD2	NA	TRBV4-3	TRBJ2-3	TGCGCCAGCAGCCAAGTGGGAGGGGACACAGATACGCAGTATTTT	CASSQVGGDTDTQYF
TRBD1	NA	TRBV28	TRBJ1-5	TGTGCCAGCATACCTCAGGGGGCGCATCAGCCCCAGCATTTT	CASIPQGAHQPQHF
NA	NA	TRBV4-3	TRBJ2-2	TGCGCCAGCAGCCAAGACGGGATTAACACCGGGGAGCTGTTTTTT	CASSQDGINTGELFF
NA	NA	TRBV12-3/TRBV12-4	TRBJ1-1	TGTGCCAGCAGTTTAGGGCAGAACACTGAAGCTTTCTTT	CASSLGQNTEAFF
TRBD1	NA	TRBV11-1	TRBJ1-5	TGTGCCAGCAGCCCGGGACAGGGGGCGAATCAGCCCCAGCATTTT	CASSPGQGANQPQHF
TRBD2	NA	TRBV5-6	TRBJ2-2	TGTGCCAGCAGGCAGGCTGAAAGAAGAACTAGCGGGATCACCGGGGAGCTGTTTTTT	CASRQAERRTSGITGELFF
TRBD1	NA	TRBV4-1	TRBJ1-1	TGCGCCAGCAGCCCCTTGACAGGGACTGAAGCTTTCTTT	CASSPLTGTEAFF
NA	once	TRBV11-2	TRBJ1-6	TGTGCCAGCAGCTTAGTTCCGAGCTCCTATAATTCACCCCTCCACTTT	CASSLVPSSYNSPLHF